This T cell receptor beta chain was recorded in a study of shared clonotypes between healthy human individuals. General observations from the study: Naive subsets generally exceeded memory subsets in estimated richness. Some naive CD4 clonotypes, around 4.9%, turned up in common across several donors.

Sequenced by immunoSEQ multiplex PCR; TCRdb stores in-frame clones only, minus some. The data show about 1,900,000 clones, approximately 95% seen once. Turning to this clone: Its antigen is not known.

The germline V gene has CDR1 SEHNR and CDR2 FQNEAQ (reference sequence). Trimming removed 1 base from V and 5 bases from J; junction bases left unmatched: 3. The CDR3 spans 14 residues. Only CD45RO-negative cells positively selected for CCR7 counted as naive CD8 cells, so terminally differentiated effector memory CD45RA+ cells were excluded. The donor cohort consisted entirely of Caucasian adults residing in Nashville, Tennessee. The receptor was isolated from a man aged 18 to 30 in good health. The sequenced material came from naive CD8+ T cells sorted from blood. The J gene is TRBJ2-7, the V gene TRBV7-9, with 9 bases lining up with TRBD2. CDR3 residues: CASSLGAGGDEQYF. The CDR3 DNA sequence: TGTGCCAGCAGCTTAGGAGCGGGGGGCGACGAGCAGTACTTC.